This T cell receptor (beta chain) was observed in a study of PD-1 blockade in classical Hodgkin lymphoma. Points from the study as a whole: The causes of the repertoire differences, possibly disease activity or prior therapy, remain undefined.

Trimming stripped 6 bases from V and 3 bases from J, with 15 bases between. CDR1 is SGHKS, CDR2 YYEKEE, per germline (reference sequence). The CDR3 has 14 amino acids. Produced via immunoSEQ multiplex PCR; TCRdb's table is partial and in-frame only. Among tens of thousands of clones listed, about 93% were seen once. Time point noted: newly diagnosed, previously untreated cHL patient sample. About this clone: Its specificity is not known.

This chain joins TRBV5-5 and TRBJ1-1; D gene uncertain. The sample comprised peripheral blood mononuclear cells (PBMCs). The origin of this receptor is a human donor with classical Hodgkin lymphoma. The CDR3 bases are TGTGCCAGCACCAATTTAGTGGGGTACACTGAAGCTTTCTTT. Protein sequence: CASTNLVGYTEAFF.